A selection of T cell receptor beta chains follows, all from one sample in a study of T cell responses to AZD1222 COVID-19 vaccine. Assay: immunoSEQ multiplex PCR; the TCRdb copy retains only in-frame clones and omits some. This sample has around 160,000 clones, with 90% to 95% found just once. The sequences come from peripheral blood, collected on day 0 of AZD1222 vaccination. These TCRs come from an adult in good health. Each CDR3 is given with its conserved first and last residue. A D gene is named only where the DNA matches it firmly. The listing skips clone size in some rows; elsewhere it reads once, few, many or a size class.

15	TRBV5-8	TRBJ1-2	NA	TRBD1	TGTGCCAGCAGCCACCGGACAGGGGGTTTCAGTGGCTACACCTTC	CASSHRTGGFSGYTF
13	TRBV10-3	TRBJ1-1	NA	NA	TGTGCCATCAGTGGGACAGAGAACACTGAAGCTTTCTTT	CAISGTENTEAFF
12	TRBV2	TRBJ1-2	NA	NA	TGTGCCAGCACGGGGCTAAACTATGGCTACACCTTC	CASTGLNYGYTF
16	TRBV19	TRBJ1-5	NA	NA	TGTGCCAGTAGTATTCAACGGACAGCAGAAAATCAGCCCCAGCATTTT	CASSIQRTAENQPQHF
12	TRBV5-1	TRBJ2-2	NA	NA	TGCGCCAGCAGCCCGGGGCCCGGGGAGCTGTTTTTT	CASSPGPGELFF
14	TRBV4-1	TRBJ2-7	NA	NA	TGCGCCAGCAGCCAGGCCACCTCTTCCTACGAGCAGTACTTC	CASSQATSSYEQYF
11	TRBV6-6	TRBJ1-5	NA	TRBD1	TGTGCCAGCAGTTGGGGACAGGGACTGGGTTTT	CASSWGQGLGF
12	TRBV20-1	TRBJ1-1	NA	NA	TGCAGTGCTAGTTCGGGGGACACTGAAGCTTTCTTT	CSASSGDTEAFF
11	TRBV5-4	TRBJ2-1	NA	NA	TGTGCCAGCAGCTTGACTGGAGAGCAGTTCTTC	CASSLTGEQFF
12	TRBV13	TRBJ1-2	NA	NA	TGTGCCAGCAGCTTAGCAGGGTATGGCTACACCTTC	CASSLAGYGYTF
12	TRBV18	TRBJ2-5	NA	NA	TGTGCCAGCTCACCACAACAAGAGACCCAGTACTTC	CASSPQQETQYF
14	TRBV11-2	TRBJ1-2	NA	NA	TGTGCCAGCAGCTTATCAGGGCCCAACTATGGCTACACCTTC	CASSLSGPNYGYTF
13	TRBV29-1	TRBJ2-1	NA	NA	TGCAGCGTTGAAGACGGGGTAGACAGGGAGCAGTTCTTC	CSVEDGVDREQFF
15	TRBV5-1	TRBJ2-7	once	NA	TGCGCCAGCAGCTTGGCAGGACGTTTTTCCTACGAGCAGTACTTC	CASSLAGRFSYEQYF
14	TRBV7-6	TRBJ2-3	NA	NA	TGTGCCAGCAGCTCCACGAGGGGCACAGATACGCAGTATTTT	CASSSTRGTDTQYF
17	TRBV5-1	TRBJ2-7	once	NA	TGCGCCAGCAGCTTGGTTGGAATAGGAAAGGCCTCCTACGAGCAGTACTTC	CASSLVGIGKASYEQYF
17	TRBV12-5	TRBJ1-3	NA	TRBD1	TGTGCTAGTGGTCTGGGACAGGGGATGTTAACTGGAAACACCATATATTTT	CASGLGQGMLTGNTIYF
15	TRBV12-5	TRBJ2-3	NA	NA	TGTGCTAGTGGCCGAGCACAGGGCCTGACAGATACGCAGTATTTT	CASGRAQGLTDTQYF
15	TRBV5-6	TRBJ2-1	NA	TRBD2	TGTGCCAGCAGCTTGGCTCTAGCGGGGGCTAATGAGCAGTTCTTC	CASSLALAGANEQFF
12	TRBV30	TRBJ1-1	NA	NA	TGTGCCTGGAGCTATCCGGGTACTGAAGCTTTCTTT	CAWSYPGTEAFF
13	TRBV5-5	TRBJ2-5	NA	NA	TGTGCCAGCAGGATACAGGGATTAGAGACCCAGTACTTC	CASRIQGLETQYF
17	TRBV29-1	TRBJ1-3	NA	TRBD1	TGCAGCGTATTGGGGCTAACAGGGGGTATCAGTAGAAACACCATATATTTT	CSVLGLTGGISRNTIYF
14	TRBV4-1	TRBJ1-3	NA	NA	TGCGCCAGCAGCCAAGATTGGCCCGGGAACACCATATATTTT	CASSQDWPGNTIYF
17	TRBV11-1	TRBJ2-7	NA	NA	TGTGCCAGCAGCTTAGCGGGGCACTCGGGGGTTCCCTACGAGCAGTACTTC	CASSLAGHSGVPYEQYF
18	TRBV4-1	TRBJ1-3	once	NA	TGCGCCAGCAGCCAACGCAGGACGCGAGGGGACTCTGGAAACACCATATATTTT	CASSQRRTRGDSGNTIYF
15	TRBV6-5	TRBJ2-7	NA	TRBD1	TGTGCCAGCAGCGATGTACCGGGACAGCCCTACGAGCAGTACTTC	CASSDVPGQPYEQYF
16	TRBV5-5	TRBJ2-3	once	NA	TGTGCCAGCAGCTTTGGGCTAGGCAGTCGAACAGATACGCAGTATTTT	CASSFGLGSRTDTQYF
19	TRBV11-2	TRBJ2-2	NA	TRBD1	TGTGCCAGCAGCTTAGATCGTCAGGGGGACATGGTGAACACCGGGGAGCTGTTTTTT	CASSLDRQGDMVNTGELFF
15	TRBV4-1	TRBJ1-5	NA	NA	TGCGCCAGCAGCCAAGAGGGCGCGCAAGGGGGGCCCCAGCATTTT	CASSQEGAQGGPQHF
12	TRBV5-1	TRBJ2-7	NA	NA	TGCGCCAGCAGCTTGGAAAACTACGAGCAGTACTTC	CASSLENYEQYF
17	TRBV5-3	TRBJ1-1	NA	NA	TGTGCCAGAAGCTCCGGAGTGTGGGGACCTATGAACACTGAAGCTTTCTTT	CARSSGVWGPMNTEAFF
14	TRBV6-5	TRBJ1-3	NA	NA	TGTGCCAGCAGTTACTCGAGCTCTGGAAACACCATATATTTT	CASSYSSSGNTIYF
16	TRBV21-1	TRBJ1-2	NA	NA	TGTGCCAGCAGCCCTGGATGGAGACAGCGGTTTAAAGGCTACACCTTC	CASSPGWRQRFKGYTF
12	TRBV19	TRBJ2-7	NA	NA	TGTGCCAGTAGCCAGGACAGCTACGAGCAGTACTTC	CASSQDSYEQYF
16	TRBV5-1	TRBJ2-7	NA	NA	TGCGCCAGCAGCCCCGATCCTAATAGACAGTCCTACGAGCAGTACTTC	CASSPDPNRQSYEQYF
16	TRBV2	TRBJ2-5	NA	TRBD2	TGTGCCAGCAGCCCTCCCCGGACTAGCGGGACAGAGACCCAGTACTTC	CASSPPRTSGTETQYF
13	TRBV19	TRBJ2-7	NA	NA	TGTGCCAGTAGATCCAGGGGCTCCTACGAGCAGTACTTC	CASRSRGSYEQYF
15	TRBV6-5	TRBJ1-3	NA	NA	TGTGCCAGCATGCGGACGCGGGACTCTGGAAACACCATATATTTT	CASMRTRDSGNTIYF
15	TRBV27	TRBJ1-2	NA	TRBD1	TGTGCCAGCAGCCCTCAGGGGGCAGGAAACTATGGCTACACCTTC	CASSPQGAGNYGYTF
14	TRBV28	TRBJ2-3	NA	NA	TGTGCCAGCACGACGGCACAAAGCACAGATACGCAGTATTTT	CASTTAQSTDTQYF
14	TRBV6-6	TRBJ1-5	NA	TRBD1	TGTGCCAGCAGACCCGGGACAGAGAATCAGCCCCAGCATTTT	CASRPGTENQPQHF
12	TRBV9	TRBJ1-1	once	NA	TGTGCCAGCAGCGGCCAAAACACTGAAGCTTTCTTT	CASSGQNTEAFF
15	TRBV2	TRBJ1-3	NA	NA	TGTGCCAGCACGGTAGACGGAATCTCTGGAAACACCATATATTTT	CASTVDGISGNTIYF
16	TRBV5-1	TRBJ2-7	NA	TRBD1	TGCGCCAGCAGCTTGATCGTGACAGGGGACTCCTACGAGCAGTACTTC	CASSLIVTGDSYEQYF
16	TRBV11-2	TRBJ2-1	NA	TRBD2	TGTGCCAGCAGCCCCAGGGCGTCTAGCGGGGTGAATGAGCAGTTCTTC	CASSPRASSGVNEQFF
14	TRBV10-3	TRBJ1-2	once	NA	TGTGCCATCAGTGAGTCGGGGAGAGTCTATGGCTACACCTTC	CAISESGRVYGYTF
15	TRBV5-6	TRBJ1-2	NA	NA	TGTGCCAGCAGCTTGGTAGGGCTCCGCGACTATGGCTACACCTTC	CASSLVGLRDYGYTF
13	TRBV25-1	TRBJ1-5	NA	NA	TGTGCCAGCAGTGATAGGGCCGTAGGACCCCAGCATTTT	CASSDRAVGPQHF
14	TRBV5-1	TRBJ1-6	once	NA	TGCGCCAGCAGCCCGGGCAGGCCGGGTTCACCCCTCCACTTT	CASSPGRPGSPLHF
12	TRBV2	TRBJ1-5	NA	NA	TGTGCCAGCAGCGTGCAGGATCAGCCCCAGCATTTT	CASSVQDQPQHF
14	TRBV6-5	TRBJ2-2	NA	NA	TGTGCCAGCAGTTACTCTCGTAACACCGGGGAGCTGTTTTTT	CASSYSRNTGELFF